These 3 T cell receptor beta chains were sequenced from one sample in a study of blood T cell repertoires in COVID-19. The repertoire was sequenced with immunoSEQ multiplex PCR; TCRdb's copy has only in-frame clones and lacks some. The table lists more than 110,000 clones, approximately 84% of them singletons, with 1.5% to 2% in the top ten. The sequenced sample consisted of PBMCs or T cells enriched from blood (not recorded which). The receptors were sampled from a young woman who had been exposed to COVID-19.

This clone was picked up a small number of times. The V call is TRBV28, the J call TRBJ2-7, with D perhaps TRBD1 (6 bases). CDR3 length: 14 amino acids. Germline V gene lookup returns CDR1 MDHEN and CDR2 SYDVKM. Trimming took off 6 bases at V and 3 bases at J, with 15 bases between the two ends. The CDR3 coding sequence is TGTGCCAGCAGGACCCCGGGACAAGACTACGAGCAGTACTTC. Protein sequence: CASRTPGQDYEQYF.

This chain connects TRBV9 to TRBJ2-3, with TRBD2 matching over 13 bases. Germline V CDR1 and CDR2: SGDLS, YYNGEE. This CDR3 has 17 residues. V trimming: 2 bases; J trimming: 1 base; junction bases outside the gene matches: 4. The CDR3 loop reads CASSVEGLAGRTDTQYF. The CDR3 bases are TGTGCCAGCAGCGTCGAGGGACTAGCGGGACGCACAGATACGCAGTATTTT.

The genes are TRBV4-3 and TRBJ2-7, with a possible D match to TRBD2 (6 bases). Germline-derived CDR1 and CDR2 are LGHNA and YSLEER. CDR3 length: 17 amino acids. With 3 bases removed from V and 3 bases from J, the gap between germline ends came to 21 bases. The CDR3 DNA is TGCGCCAGCAGCCAGGAACTTCCGGGGACCGGGGGCTACGAGCAGTACTTC. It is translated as CASSQELPGTGGYEQYF.